This T cell receptor beta chain was sequenced in a study of blood T cell repertoires in COVID-19. Turning to the study itself: Nucleic acid was either cDNA or gDNA, and it came from T cells, B-cell-depleted T cells, or PBMCs.

Participants, about 18 to 90 years old, spanned some 23 US areas. Clinical history as reported by participants underpinned cohort assignment. Cohort 3 donors were reported recovered after two negative PCRs, clearance, or symptom resolution. The protocol was immunoSEQ multiplex PCR, while the TCRdb copy is restricted to in-frame clones and leaves out a portion. The sample includes about 330,000 clones, around 87% of them seen just once. V trimming: 4 bases; J trimming: 0 bases; junction bases outside the gene matches: 6. The CDR3 sequence is 16 residues long. CDR1 is SGHRS, CDR2 YFSETQ, per germline. Sequencing was done on a sample of PBMCs or T cells enriched from blood (not recorded which). The rearrangement uses TRBV5-1 and TRBJ2-1, with 8 bases aligning to TRBD1. The TCR was taken from a woman in her thirties who had recovered from COVID-19. Here the CDR3 reads CASSASGTGSYNEQFF. For the CDR3, the DNA is TGCGCCAGCAGCGCGTCCGGGACAGGCTCCTACAATGAGCAGTTCTTC.